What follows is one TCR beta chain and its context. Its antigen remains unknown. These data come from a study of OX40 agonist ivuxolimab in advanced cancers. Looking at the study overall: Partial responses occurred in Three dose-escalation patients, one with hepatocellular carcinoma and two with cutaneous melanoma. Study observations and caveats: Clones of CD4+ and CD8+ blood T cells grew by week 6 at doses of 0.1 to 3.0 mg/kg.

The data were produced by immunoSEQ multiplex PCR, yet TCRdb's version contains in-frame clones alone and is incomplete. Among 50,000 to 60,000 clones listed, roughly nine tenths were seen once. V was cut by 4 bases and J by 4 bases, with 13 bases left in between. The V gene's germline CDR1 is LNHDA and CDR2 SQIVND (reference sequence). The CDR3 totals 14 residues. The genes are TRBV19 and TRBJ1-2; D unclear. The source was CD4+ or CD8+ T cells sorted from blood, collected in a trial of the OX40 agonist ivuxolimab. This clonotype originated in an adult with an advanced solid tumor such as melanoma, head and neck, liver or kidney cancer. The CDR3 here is CASSTPFEFYGYTF. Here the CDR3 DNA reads TGTGCCAGTAGTACCCCATTCGAGTTCTATGGCTACACCTTC. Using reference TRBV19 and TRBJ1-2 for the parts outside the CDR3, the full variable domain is DGGITQSPKYLFRKEGQNVTLSCEQNLNHDAMYWYRQDPGQGLRLIYYSQIVNDFQKGDIAEGYSVSREKKESFPLTVTSAQKNPTAFYLCASSTPFEFYGYTFGSGTRLTVV.